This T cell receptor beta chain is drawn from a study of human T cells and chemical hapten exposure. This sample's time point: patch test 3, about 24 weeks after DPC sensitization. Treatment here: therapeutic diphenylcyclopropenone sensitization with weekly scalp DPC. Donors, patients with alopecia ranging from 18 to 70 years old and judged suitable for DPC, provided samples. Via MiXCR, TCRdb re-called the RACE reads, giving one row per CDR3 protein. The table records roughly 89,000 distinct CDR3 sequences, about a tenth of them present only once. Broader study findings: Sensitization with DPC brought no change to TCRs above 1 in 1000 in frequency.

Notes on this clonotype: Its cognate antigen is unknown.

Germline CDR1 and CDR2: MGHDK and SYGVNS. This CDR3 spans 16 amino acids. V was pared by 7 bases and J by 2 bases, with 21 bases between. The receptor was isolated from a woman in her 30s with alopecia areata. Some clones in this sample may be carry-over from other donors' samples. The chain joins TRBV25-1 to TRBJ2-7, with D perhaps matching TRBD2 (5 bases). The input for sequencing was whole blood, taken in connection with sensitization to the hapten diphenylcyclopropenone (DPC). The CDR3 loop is CASKVRTPVGTYEQYF. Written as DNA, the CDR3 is TGTGCCAGCAAAGTTAGGACTCCCGTGGGGACCTACGAGCAGTACTTC.